One and the same sample provided the 30 T cell receptor beta chains below, sequenced in a study of glioma-infiltrating T cells. TCR alpha and beta CDR3 regions were amplified from RNA using iRepertoire nested multiplex PCR. TCRdb called the multiplex PCR reads again in MiXCR, with one record for every CDR3 protein. The table has roughly 200,000 distinct CDR3 sequences, over 30% seen once. Sequencing used glioma tissue, nonneoplastic brain tissue, or PBMCs (not recorded which). The receptors derive from a human donor with low-grade glioma or glioblastoma, undergoing nonglioma brain surgery, or in good health (not recorded which).

About this clonotype itself: The germline gene is not matched at one end of the junction; a read error may be the cause. The V call is TRBV6-9, the J call TRBJ2-5; no definite D call. CDR1 is MNHGY and CDR2 is SVAAGI in the germline V gene. There are 11 residues in the CDR3. For the CDR3, the DNA is TGTGCCAGCAGCTACATGGAGACCCAGTGCTTC. Translating it yields CASSYMETQCF.

There are many counts of this clonotype. The chain employs TRBV27 and TRBJ1-5; the D is unclear. V was cut by 1 base and J by 5 bases, with 12 bases left in between. This CDR3 region has 15 residues. CDR1 and CDR2 (germline): MNHEY, SMNVEV (reference sequence). For the CDR3, the DNA is TGTGCCAGCAGTTTATTTGGTATAACCGATCAGCCCCAGCATTTT. Its protein product is CASSLFGITDQPQHF.

This clonotype appeared many times. The V call is TRBV4-1, the J call TRBJ2-3, with D perhaps matching TRBD2 (5 bases). Per germline, CDR1 MGHRA and CDR2 YSYEKL. This CDR3 has 14 residues. Trimming removed 3 bases from V and 2 bases from J, with 9 bases in between. Written as DNA, the CDR3 is TGCGCCAGCAGCCAGAGGGAGTTCACAGATACGCAGTATTTT. Its protein product is CASSQREFTDTQYF.

The rearrangement joins TRBV5-6 to TRBJ2-5, with a possible D match to TRBD2 (5 bases). V was trimmed by 4 bases and J by 3 bases, leaving 10 bases between them. The germline V gene has CDR1 SGHDT and CDR2 YYEEEE. This CDR3 comprises 13 residues. The CDR3 reads CASSLDSKETQYF. In DNA form, the CDR3 reads TGTGCCAGCAGCCTGGACTCTAAAGAGACCCAGTACTTC.

Turning to this clonotype: A clone one base away is much larger, so this may be a read error. The chain has TRBV5-5 and TRBJ2-7; TRBD1 agrees at 9 bases. CDR1 is SGHKS and CDR2 is YYEKEE in the germline V gene (reference sequence). CDR3 length equals 14 residues. The CDR3 here is CAGSWGQGTYEQYF. The CDR3, as DNA: TGTGCCGGCAGCTGGGGACAGGGAACCTACGAGCAGTACTTC.

Worth noting for this clonotype: One junction end disagrees with the germline gene, perhaps due to a read error. This chain uses TRBV20-1 with TRBJ1-1; 9 positions agree with TRBD1. This CDR3 has 12 amino acids. Germline-derived CDR1 and CDR2 are DFQATT and SNEGSKA (reference sequence). Here the CDR3 DNA reads TGCGGTGCTAGAAGGACAGGGGCTGAAGCTTTCTTT. This gives the protein CGARRTGAEAFF.

In this sample, this clonotype turned up many times. The rearrangement uses TRBV29-1 and TRBJ1-1; perhaps TRBD1 as D (6 bases). The CDR3 totals 12 residues. The germline gives CDR1 SQVTM, CDR2 ANQGSEA. V dropped 4 bases and J dropped 8 bases, with 14 bases sitting between them. In nucleotides, the CDR3 is TGCAGCGTTGCTATAGGACAGTCGGAAGCTTTCTTT. This translates into CSVAIGQSEAFF.

This clonotype was counted at least ten times. V is TRBV27 and J is TRBJ1-1; D may be TRBD1 (5 bases). The CDR3 has 18 residues. Germline V lookup: CDR1 MNHEY, CDR2 SMNVEV (reference sequence). V shed 2 bases and J shed 0 bases, with 19 bases lying between them. CDR3: CASSLRVGSRDLNTEAFF. The CDR3 DNA reads as TGTGCCAGCAGTTTAAGGGTTGGTAGTAGGGACCTGAACACTGAAGCTTTCTTT.

In its sample, this clonotype was seen a few times. This chain connects TRBV30 to TRBJ2-1; 7 nucleotides align to TRBD2. V was pared by 2 bases and J by 8 bases, with 6 bases of the junction left unmatched. The CDR3 totals 13 residues. Looked up from germline, CDR1 is GTSNPN and CDR2 is SVGIG (reference sequence). The CDR3 nucleotides are TGTGCCTGGAGTCCTAGCGGTCTAGATGAGCAGTTCTTC. Its protein is CAWSPSGLDEQFF.

This clonotype has at least ten counts. The V and J genes are TRBV6-1 and TRBJ1-5; no clear D. Trimming cost V 6 bases and J 2 bases, with 11 bases left between them. Germline V lookup: CDR1 MNHNS, CDR2 SASEGT. There are 14 residues in the CDR3. CDR3 coding DNA: TGTGCCAGCAGCCAAGGCCCCGGCAATCAGCCCCAGCATTTT. Translating it yields CASSQGPGNQPQHF.

This clonotype is medium-sized in the sample. V gene TRBV6-2 or TRBV6-3 combines with J gene TRBJ2-7, with TRBD2 as a possible D gene (5 bases). The CDR3 runs to 10 residues. In germline, CDR1 is MNHEY, CDR2 SVGEGT. The ends were cut back, 6 bases at V and 8 bases at J, with 8 bases in the middle. CDR3 sequence (DNA): TGTGCCAGCAGCTCGGGGAAGCAGTACTTC. It codes for CASSSGKQYF.

This clonotype occurred many times. Because the CDR3's place on the DNA is in doubt, the DNA is left out and the CDR3 is given as listed by TCRdb. V gene TRBV29-1 combines with J gene TRBJ1-1. Termini included, the CDR3 measures 12 amino acids. Germline CDR1 SQVTM, CDR2 ANQGSEA. The CDR3 here is CSVLRAQTEAFF.

The chain links TRBV4-3 to TRBJ2-2, with 9 bases fitting TRBD1. The CDR3 runs 15 residues. From germline, CDR1 is LGHNA and CDR2 YSLEER. The junction had 4 bases not matched to a gene; V was cut back by 4 bases and J by 4 bases. The CDR3 DNA reads TGCGCCAGCAGCCGGGACAGGGTGATCACCGGGGAGCTGTTTTTT. Translating gives CASSRDRVITGELFF.

This clonotype occurred many times. The chain's CDR3 is CSARPRRSLRATPYNEQFF. In nucleotides, the CDR3 is TGCAGTGCTAGACCCAGACGGAGCCTACGAGCGACCCCCTACAATGAGCAGTTCTTC. The chain is built from TRBV20-1 and TRBJ2-1; D call uncertain. CDR1 is DFQATT, CDR2 SNEGSKA, per germline (reference sequence). Trimming took off 2 bases at V and 2 bases at J, with 25 bases between the two ends. CDR3 size: 19 residues.

This chain joins TRBV29-1 and TRBJ2-5; D remains unclear. The V end was cut by 1 base, the J end by 5 bases, with 11 bases between. The CDR3 is 13 amino acids. Germline CDR1 reads SQVTM; CDR2 reads ANQGSEA. For the CDR3, the DNA is TGCAGCGTTGAAGTGGGTTATACGGAGACCCAGTACTTC. Translation: CSVEVGYTETQYF.

With regard to this clonotype: A read error may be the cause here, since a much bigger clone is one base away. Here the CDR3 reads CSASYVGSYTF. The CDR3 DNA reads as TGCAGCGCAAGCTACGTGGGAAGCTACACCTTC. The chain joins TRBV20-1 to TRBJ1-2; D unclear. CDR1 and CDR2 (germline): DFQATT, SNEGSKA (reference sequence). CDR3 length equals 11 residues.

This clonotype was recorded at least ten times. The chain employs TRBV25-1 and TRBJ1-3; 7 nucleotides match TRBD1. This CDR3 is built from 18 residues. Germline V gives CDR1 MGHDK, CDR2 SYGVNS. Trimming took 3 bases from V and 0 from J; bases not matched to a gene: 11. CDR3 sequence: CASSDRTGLRSSGNTIYF. The CDR3 DNA sequence: TGTGCCAGCAGTGATCGGACAGGTCTGCGGTCCTCTGGAAACACCATATATTTT.

This clonotype was counted many times. J is TRBJ2-5 and V is TRBV24-1; 12 bases match TRBD2. Looked up from germline, CDR1 is KGHDR and CDR2 is SFDVKD. The CDR3 totals 15 residues. The trim removed 5 bases at V and 5 bases at J, leaving 5 bases unmatched. This chain's CDR3 is CATSATSGSRETQYF. CDR3 DNA: TGTGCCACCAGTGCGACTAGCGGGAGTAGGGAGACCCAGTACTTC.

Only a few counts were recorded for this clonotype. The CDR3 sequence is CASSKRTGNTEAFF. The CDR3 DNA reads TGTGCCAGTAGTAAAAGGACAGGGAACACTGAAGCTTTCTTT. J is TRBJ1-1 and V is TRBV19; 7 bases line up with TRBD1. CDR3 length equals 14 residues. V shed 4 bases and J 1 base; nucleotides not matched to a gene: 3. CDR1 and CDR2 from the germline V gene are LNHDA and SQIVND (reference sequence).

This clonotype was counted at least ten times. This sequence joins TRBV5-8 and TRBJ1-5; possibly TRBD1 for D (6 bases). The CDR3 extends over 15 amino acids. Germline V lookup: CDR1 SGHTS, CDR2 YDEGEE. Trimming pared 0 bases from V and 4 bases from J, leaving 11 bases between. The CDR3 loop is CASSLDRARNQPQHF. CDR3 nucleotides: TGTGCCAGCAGCTTGGACAGGGCTCGTAATCAGCCCCAGCATTTT.

This clonotype was counted at least ten times. The V call is TRBV7-8, the J call TRBJ2-7; TRBD1 agrees at 10 bases. CDR1 SGHVS and CDR2 FQNEAQ come from the germline V gene. V gave up 5 bases and J gave up 4 bases; unmatched junction bases: 11. The CDR3 loop spans 16 amino acids. In DNA, the CDR3 is TGTGCCAGCAGCCTAAACCGGGACAGGGGTAGATACGAGCAGTACTTC. The encoded protein is CASSLNRDRGRYEQYF.

This clonotype was recorded at least ten times. The genes are TRBV4-1 and TRBJ1-2; D remains unclear. The CDR3 is 15 amino acids. V dropped 0 bases and J dropped 1 base, with 9 bases sitting between them. Germline values: CDR1 MGHRA, CDR2 YSYEKL. CDR3 region: CASSQDKAYNYGYTF. In DNA form, the CDR3 reads TGCGCCAGCAGCCAAGATAAAGCCTATAACTATGGCTACACCTTC.

The chain combines TRBV2 with TRBJ1-5; 9 bases line up with TRBD1. V shed 5 bases, J shed 2 bases, and the junction held 10 bases outside the gene matches. CDR1 SNHLY and CDR2 FYNNEI come from the germline V gene. The CDR3 totals 17 residues. In nucleotides, the CDR3 is TGTGCCAGCAGTAAGGACAGGGGCATTGGGGGCAATCAGCCCCAGCATTTT. This sequence encodes CASSKDRGIGGNQPQHF.

With respect to this clonotype: One base away lies a much larger clone, so this may be a sequencing read error. The chain links TRBV29-1 to TRBJ1-3; D is uncertain. CDR1 SQVTM and CDR2 ANQGSEA come from the germline V gene. This CDR3 has 13 amino acids. In DNA, the CDR3 is TGCAGCGTCGAGACGAGCTCTGGAAACACCATATCTTTT. This sequence encodes CSVETSSGNTISF.

This clonotype was recorded once. The chain has TRBV29-1 and TRBJ2-1; D may match TRBD1 or TRBD2 (5 bases each). CDR3 length equals 13 residues. The ends were cut back, 8 bases at V and 9 bases at J, with 20 bases in the middle. The germline V gene encodes CDR1 SQVTM and CDR2 ANQGSEA. The CDR3 is CSFGRGGSGEQFF. CDR3 sequence (DNA): TGCAGCTTTGGTAGGGGCGGGTCAGGTGAGCAGTTCTTC.

The chain recombines TRBV27 with TRBJ1-2, with 9 nucleotides matching TRBD1. The V and J ends lost 5 bases and 3 bases, in that order; junction bases with no gene match: 7. Germline-derived CDR1 and CDR2 are MNHEY and SMNVEV (reference sequence). The CDR3 covers 15 residues. The CDR3 reads CASSPRTGAHYGYTF. In nucleotides, the CDR3 is TGTGCCAGCAGTCCACGGACAGGGGCCCACTATGGCTACACCTTC.

For this clonotype: A read error is possible here, since a much larger clone lies one base away. The chain combines TRBV4-1 with TRBJ2-7; 7 nucleotides agree with TRBD2. Per germline, CDR1 MGHRA and CDR2 YSYEKL. This CDR3 has 15 residues. J gave up 3 bases and V 4 bases, and 9 bases lay outside the gene matches. As DNA, the CDR3 is TGCGCCAGCAGCCCAGAGGCGGGAGTTTACTACGAGCAGTACTTC. It specifies CASSPEAGVYYEQYF.

In this sample, this clonotype turned up many times. This chain links TRBV7-8 with TRBJ2-1; 8 bases fit TRBD1. The CDR3 totals 16 residues. Germline-derived CDR1 and CDR2 are SGHVS and FQNEAQ. V lost 5 bases, J lost 1 base, and 7 bases stayed unmatched. The CDR3 nucleotides are TGTGCCAGCAGCCTAGGACAGGGTCTGTCCTACAATGAGCAGTTCTTC. Amino acids: CASSLGQGLSYNEQFF. Full variable domain (remainder filled in from reference TRBV7-8 and TRBJ2-1): GAGVSQSPRYKVAKRGQDVALRCDPISGHVSLFWYQQALGQGPEFLTYFQNEAQLDKSGLPSDRFFAERPEGSVSTLKIQRTQQEDSAVYLCASSLGQGLSYNEQFFGPGTRLTVL.

This clonotype has a count of ten or more. The chain links TRBV6-2 or TRBV6-3 to TRBJ2-1; TRBD2 matches 10 bases. This CDR3 has 14 amino acids. The germline gives CDR1 MNHEY, CDR2 SVGEGT. J gave up 6 bases and V 7 bases, and 6 bases lay outside the gene matches. Written as DNA, the CDR3 is TGTGCCAGCACATCAGCGGGAGGGGCCAATGAGCAGTTCTTC. It specifies CASTSAGGANEQFF.

This clonotype was seen a few times. The rearrangement links TRBV12-3 or TRBV12-4 to TRBJ2-1; TRBD2 is a possible D gene (7 bases). The CDR3 is 15 amino acids. V was trimmed by 5 bases and J by 7 bases, leaving 18 bases between them. The CDR3 DNA sequence: TGTGCCAGCAGTCCTCCCGGGGGGCCGCCGAATGAGCAGTTCTTC. Its protein is CASSPPGGPPNEQFF.